This entry lists 20 T cell receptor beta chains sequenced from one sample in a study of blood T cell repertoires in COVID-19. TCRdb's table, derived via immunoSEQ multiplex PCR, lists solely in-frame clones and lacks some. The sample includes 200,000 to 300,000 clones, roughly 87% of them seen just once. Sample: peripheral blood. These receptors were taken from a human donor in a cohort sampled during active COVID-19.

The chain couples TRBV7-2 to TRBJ1-5; TRBD1 matches at 9 bases. The germline V gene encodes CDR1 SGHTA and CDR2 FQGNSA. The CDR3 length is 16 residues. V shed 2 bases, J shed 7 bases, and the junction held 9 bases outside the gene matches. The CDR3, as DNA: TGTGCCAGCAGCTTACAGGGGGGACAGGGTTCGCAGCCCCAGCATTTT. Its protein is CASSLQGGQGSQPQHF.

Comments on this clone: A much larger clone lies one base from this, so it may be a read error. The chain links TRBV6-2 or TRBV6-3 to TRBJ2-7; D is uncertain. This CDR3 spans 11 amino acids. The V end lost 5 bases, the J end lost 1 base, and 3 bases lay between the germline ends. The germline CDR1 and CDR2 sequences are MNHEY and SVGEGT. The DNA for the CDR3 is TGTGCCAGCAGTCAATCCTACGAGCAGTACTTC. This codes for CASSQSYEQYF.

The rearrangement links TRBV28 to TRBJ1-5; D gene uncertain. The CDR3 loop spans 13 amino acids. CDR1 MDHEN and CDR2 SYDVKM come from the germline V gene. Trimming left V 7 bases short and J 4 bases short, with 11 bases between. CDR3 sequence reads: CASTQNLNQPQHF. In DNA form, the CDR3 reads TGTGCCAGCACGCAAAACCTAAATCAGCCCCAGCATTTT.

The V and J genes are TRBV4-3 and TRBJ2-7, with 10 bases identical to TRBD2. Trimming cost V 1 base and J 3 bases; bases outside gene matches: 3. CDR3 length: 15 amino acids. CDR1 is LGHNA and CDR2 is YSLEER in the germline V gene. This chain's CDR3 is CASSQAASGGYEQYF. The CDR3, as DNA: TGCGCCAGCAGCCAAGCGGCTAGCGGGGGCTACGAGCAGTACTTC.

This clone was recorded once. The rearrangement joins TRBV7-8 to TRBJ1-1; 7 nucleotides match TRBD1. Germline V lookup: CDR1 SGHVS, CDR2 FQNEAQ. The CDR3 has 14 amino acids. With V trimmed by 5 bases and J by 1 base, 4 bases remained unmatched. The CDR3 DNA reads as TGTGCCAGCAGCCTGGGACAGAAGAACACTGAAGCTTTCTTT. As protein: CASSLGQKNTEAFF.

This clone showed up just a few times. The chain has TRBV20-1 and TRBJ1-5; 7 bases are a match to TRBD1. The ends lost 3 bases at V and 2 bases at J; junction bases unmatched: 7. The CDR3 runs 15 residues. Germline CDR1 and CDR2: DFQATT and SNEGSKA (reference sequence). Written as DNA, the CDR3 is TGCAGTGCTAGTCAGGGGGGAGTGGGCAATCAGCCCCAGCATTTT. Translating gives CSASQGGVGNQPQHF.

In DNA, the CDR3 is TGTGCCTGGAGCCCTAACTTCTTCAATCAGCCCCAGCATTTT. It specifies CAWSPNFFNQPQHF. V gene TRBV30 combines with J gene TRBJ1-5; D not certain. This CDR3 spans 14 amino acids. The V gene's germline CDR1 is GTSNPN and CDR2 SVGIG (reference sequence). V was cut by 3 bases and J by 3 bases, with 12 bases left in between.

The J gene is TRBJ1-2, the V gene TRBV28; 11 positions match TRBD1. Germline-derived CDR1 and CDR2 are MDHEN and SYDVKM. V shed 6 bases, J shed 6 bases, and the junction held 6 bases outside the gene matches. The CDR3 length is 14 residues. The CDR3 sequence: CASRGGQGGHGYTF. The DNA for the CDR3 is TGTGCCAGCAGGGGGGGACAGGGGGGACATGGCTACACCTTC.

The genes are TRBV3-1 (or the pseudogene TRBV3-2) and TRBJ2-7; TRBD1 matches 9 bases. V trimming: 5 bases; J trimming: 5 bases; junction bases outside the gene matches: 4. Germline V lookup: CDR1 LGHDT, CDR2 YNNKEL (reference sequence). This CDR3 contains 13 residues. The CDR3 spells CASSYRGLNEQYF. The CDR3 DNA is TGTGCCAGCAGCTACAGGGGGCTCAACGAGCAGTACTTC.

The CDR3: CASSTTGTAGANVLTF. CDR3 bases: TGTGCCAGCAGTACCACCGGGACAGCTGGGGCCAACGTCCTGACTTTC. This chain links TRBV6-6 with TRBJ2-6, with 7 bases aligning to TRBD1. The CDR3 runs 16 residues. The germline CDR1 and CDR2 sequences are MNHNY and SVGAGI (reference sequence). J gave up 2 bases and V 5 bases, and 6 bases lay outside the gene matches.

The chain links TRBV19 to TRBJ2-7, with 9 bases fitting TRBD2. From germline, CDR1 is LNHDA and CDR2 SQIVND (reference sequence). The length of the CDR3 is 15 residues. V lost 2 bases, J lost 1 base, and 3 bases stayed unmatched. CDR3 protein: CASSIRAGGSYEQYF. Written as DNA, the CDR3 is TGTGCCAGTAGTATAAGAGCGGGAGGTTCCTACGAGCAGTACTTC.

This clone was seen a single time. The rearrangement uses TRBV6-1 and TRBJ2-1; 15 bases are a match to TRBD2. CDR3 length: 16 amino acids. V lost 4 bases to trimming and J lost 9 bases; unmatched junction nucleotides: 7. CDR1 is MNHNS and CDR2 is SASEGT in the germline V gene. CDR3 sequence reads: CASSGSGLAGGGEQFF. CDR3 nucleotide sequence: TGTGCCAGCAGTGGATCGGGACTAGCGGGGGGAGGTGAGCAGTTCTTC.

The chain carries TRBV6-5 and TRBJ1-3; 9 positions match TRBD1. CDR3 length: 13 residues. J gave up 8 bases and V 5 bases, and 4 bases lay outside the gene matches. Germline V gene lookup returns CDR1 MNHEY and CDR2 SVGAGI. The CDR3 DNA reads as TGTGCCAGCAGTCTGACAGGGGGAGACACCATATATTTT. This translates into CASSLTGGDTIYF.

This sequence joins TRBV19 and TRBJ1-2, with a possible D match to TRBD1 (6 bases). The germline V and J ends were trimmed by 6 bases and 1 base, with 12 bases remaining between them. Germline CDR1 and CDR2: LNHDA and SQIVND (reference sequence). The CDR3 sequence is 14 residues long. The CDR3 sequence: CASSPVQGNYGYTF. The CDR3 DNA is TGTGCCAGTAGCCCGGTACAGGGTAACTATGGCTACACCTTC.

This sequence joins TRBV7-3 and TRBJ2-1; TRBD2 matches at 7 bases. The CDR3 has 16 amino acids. With 1 base clipped from V and 3 bases from J, the junction kept 6 bases outside the gene matches. The germline gives CDR1 SGHTA, CDR2 FQGTGA. The DNA of the CDR3 is TGTGCCAGCAGCTTAAGACCCAGCGGGAACTACAATGAGCAGTTCTTC. Residues: CASSLRPSGNYNEQFF.

The chain couples TRBV3-1 (or the pseudogene TRBV3-2) to TRBJ1-2; possible D gene TRBD1, 5 bases. The CDR3 has 14 amino acids. CDR1 is LGHDT, CDR2 YNNKEL, per germline (reference sequence). Trimming took off 4 bases at V and 10 bases at J, with 19 bases between the two ends. The CDR3 DNA sequence: TGTGCCAGCAGCCCAGGGACCGGCGGGGCGGACTACACCTTC. Its translation is CASSPGTGGADYTF.

The chain is built from TRBV2 and TRBJ1-3; TRBD1 matches at 8 bases. J gave up 6 bases and V 6 bases, and 13 bases lay outside the gene matches. Germline CDR1 reads SNHLY; CDR2 reads FYNNEI. The CDR3 has 16 amino acids. In DNA form, the CDR3 reads TGTGCCAGCAGACCGAGAACAGGGGGTAATGAAAACACCATATATTTT. Translation: CASRPRTGGNENTIYF.

The chain links TRBV7-3 to TRBJ2-1, with TRBD1 identical over 7 bases. CDR3 size: 15 residues. Germline trimming cut 2 bases from V and 4 bases from J; bases unmatched to any gene: 5. Germline V gene data show CDR1 as SGHTA and CDR2 as FQGTGA. The CDR3 DNA reads TGTGCCAGCAGCTTAGCCCCGGGACAGTACAATGAGCAGTTCTTC. Residues: CASSLAPGQYNEQFF.

V is TRBV13 and J is TRBJ2-7; 8 positions agree with TRBD1. The CDR3 contains 15 residues. Unmatched junction bases numbered 1, after V lost 0 bases and J lost 0 bases. CDR1 is PRHDT and CDR2 is FYEKMQ in the germline V gene (reference sequence). The CDR3 sequence is CASSLGGQGSYEQYF. CDR3 DNA sequence: TGTGCCAGCAGCTTAGGAGGACAGGGCTCCTACGAGCAGTACTTC.

This chain links TRBV20-1 with TRBJ2-7; D gene unclear. V was shortened by 5 bases and J by 2 bases, with 7 bases between the two germline ends. From germline, CDR1 is DFQATT and CDR2 SNEGSKA (reference sequence). This CDR3 has 11 amino acids. CDR3 DNA sequence: TGCAGTGCTCCGTTTCCCTACGAGCAGTACTTC. Protein sequence: CSAPFPYEQYF.